The following is a TCR beta chain sequence with its context. Its antigen is unidentified. The source of the sample is a study of cytomegalovirus exposure and HLA in healthy donors. After removal of 3 bases from V and 6 bases from J, the junction contained 4 bases not matched to a gene. CDR3 length: 16 amino acids. Germline V lookup: CDR1 SGDLS, CDR2 YYNGEE. Study results and limitations: For most TCR beta V segments, an earlier analysis put the productive rate at about 87% or about 30% of the time. It was confirmed in vitro that three of the CMV-associated chains were specific for CMV antigens.

The primer mix had 60 Vbeta and 13 Jbeta primers. This table comes from immunoSEQ multiplex PCR, and its TCRdb copy is limited to in-frame clones, with some not included. This table holds roughly 180,000 clones, 80% to 85% found once. The source material was PBMCs. The V call is TRBV9, the J call TRBJ2-2; 14 nucleotides agree with TRBD2. This receptor was obtained from a young woman in good health and CMV-seropositive. CDR3 in amino acids: CASSAPGLAGAGELFF. The CDR3 DNA sequence: TGTGCCAGCAGCGCGCCGGGACTAGCGGGGGCCGGGGAGCTGTTTTTT.